This TCR beta chain was obtained from a study of blood T cell repertoires in COVID-19. Whole-study context: Whether acute or convalescent, the COVID-19 samples came from the United States, Italy and Spain. Sources were T cells, B-cell-depleted T cells, or PBMCs; the material itself was cDNA or gDNA.

The CDR3 is made up of 14 amino acids. CDR1 and CDR2 from the germline V gene are KGHSH and LQKENI. V lost 2 bases to trimming and J lost 3 bases; unmatched junction nucleotides: 1. As processed by the authors: Amplification from reference gene primers served as the basis for estimated nucleated cell counts. The method was immunoSEQ multiplex PCR; TCRdb's version includes in-frame clones alone and lacks a portion of them. V, J and clone size were drawn from that table, and D and trimming were deduced from the DNA. The sample consists of more than 90,000 clones, 82% of them appearing once. The TCR comes from a man aged 65 to 79 with acute or convalescent COVID-19. Sequencing was performed on peripheral blood. The chain couples TRBV18 to TRBJ1-1, with 9 bases identical to TRBD1. CDR3 DNA sequence: TGTGCCAGCTCACCAGGACAGGGGTACACTGAAGCTTTCTTT. As protein: CASSPGQGYTEAFF.